This TCR beta chain was identified during a study of blood T cell repertoires in COVID-19. Overall study: COVID-19 samples collected from the United States, Italy and Spain covered acute and convalescent phases.

How the authors handled the data: Nucleated cell number was recorded as an estimate derived from reference gene primer amplification. This table comes from immunoSEQ multiplex PCR, and its TCRdb copy is limited to in-frame clones, with some not included. D and trimming come from the DNA, and the V and J calls and clone size come from that table. Here the sample spans over 200,000 clones, roughly 90% being singletons. The CDR3 is made up of 14 amino acids. Germline CDR1 LNHDA, CDR2 SQIVND (reference sequence). V shed 5 bases and J shed 4 bases, with 15 bases lying between them. The chain carries TRBV19 and TRBJ2-7, with D perhaps matching TRBD2 (6 bases). Sequencing was performed on peripheral blood. This sequence was found in a woman aged 55-69 years with acute or convalescent COVID-19. CDR3 in amino acids: CASSSPGASYEQYF. CDR3 in DNA: TGTGCCAGTAGTTCCCCGGGAGCCAGTTACGAGCAGTACTTC.